A single sample is the source of the 25 T cell receptor beta chains below, sequenced in a study of spatial heterogeneity in lung cancer. TCRdb re-derived calls from the 5' RACE reads in MiXCR, one entry per CDR3 protein. Here the sample spans about 120,000 distinct CDR3 sequences, approximately 10% being singletons. Time point: blood at routine non-recurrence follow-up after resection. Sequenced material: PBMCs, taken at follow-up. These receptors originate from a female donor with early-stage non-small cell lung cancer.

In this sample, this clonotype turned up many times. The genes are TRBV27 and TRBJ2-6; 12 bases match TRBD1. Germline V gene sequence: CDR1 MNHEY, CDR2 SMNVEV (reference sequence). The CDR3 is made up of 18 amino acids. With V trimmed by 5 bases and J by 2 bases, 7 bases remained unmatched. This CDR3 is CASSLYRDRGPGANVLTF. DNA for the CDR3: TGTGCCAGCAGTCTATACCGGGACAGGGGGCCTGGGGCCAACGTCCTGACTTTC.

CDR3 residues: CAVGGTYEQYF. The CDR3, as DNA: TGTGCCGTTGGGGGGACCTACGAGCAGTACTTC. The chain links TRBV28 to TRBJ2-7, with a weak D call TRBD2 (6 bases). V lost 11 bases to trimming and J lost 2 bases, with 10 bases between them. CDR3 length: 11 amino acids. Germline CDR1 is MDHEN and CDR2 is SYDVKM.

This clonotype occurred once. J is TRBJ1-5 and V is TRBV5-1; the D is unclear. Germline V CDR1 and CDR2: SGHRS, YFSETQ. V lost 3 bases and J 4 bases, leaving 8 bases between the germline ends. This CDR3 has 13 amino acids. In DNA, the CDR3 is TGCGCCAGCAGCTCGACACCGAATCAGCCCCAGCATTTT. It yields the protein CASSSTPNQPQHF.

This clonotype was observed many times. The chain employs TRBV28 and TRBJ2-7; no clear D. Germline CDR1 and CDR2: MDHEN and SYDVKM. The CDR3 runs to 14 residues. Trimming shortened V by 4 bases and J by 4 bases, and 14 bases separated the two germline ends. The CDR3 nucleotides are TGTGCCAGCAGTTCCCCTCGTCCGGTTTACGAGCAGTACTTC. The encoded protein is CASSSPRPVYEQYF.

The rearrangement uses TRBV30 and TRBJ2-2; D uncertain. The CDR3 totals 14 residues. Germline CDR1 and CDR2: GTSNPN and SVGIG (reference sequence). V was shortened by 2 bases and J by 1 base, with 8 bases between the two germline ends. CDR3 in amino acids: CAWSRTQNTGELFF. For the CDR3, the DNA is TGTGCCTGGAGTAGGACGCAGAACACCGGGGAGCTGTTTTTT.

This clonotype turned up a few times. The J gene is TRBJ2-1, the V gene TRBV6-2 or TRBV6-3, with 12 bases matching TRBD2. J was trimmed by 10 bases and V by 5 bases; bases with no gene match: 9. Germline CDR1 reads MNHEY; CDR2 reads SVGEGT. CDR3 size: 15 residues. CDR3 bases: TGTGCCAGCAGTAGACTAGCGGGAGATCTTAGCGAGCAGTTCTTC. It encodes CASSRLAGDLSEQFF.

This clonotype was counted ten times or more. The chain recombines TRBV2 with TRBJ1-6; D may be TRBD1 (6 bases). V lost 3 bases and J 6 bases, leaving 9 bases between the germline ends. Per the germline V gene, CDR1 is SNHLY and CDR2 is FYNNEI. The CDR3 runs to 14 residues. CDR3 DNA sequence: TGTGCCAGCAGTGATTGGGACACTAATTCACCCCTCCACTTT. Amino acid sequence: CASSDWDTNSPLHF.

This clonotype was recorded a few times. The V and J genes are TRBV5-6 and TRBJ1-4, with D perhaps TRBD1 (5 bases). The V gene lost 2 bases and the J gene lost 0 bases, with 11 bases spanning the gap. The CDR3 length is 16 residues. Germline-derived CDR1 and CDR2 are SGHDT and YYEEEE. CDR3 coding DNA: TGTGCCAGCAGCTTCAGGGTAGACCCAACTAATGAAAAACTGTTTTTT. It codes for CASSFRVDPTNEKLFF.

The chain combines TRBV11-2 with TRBJ2-7, with 9 bases lining up with TRBD2. The CDR3 contains 14 residues. The V and J ends lost 5 bases and 4 bases, in that order; junction bases with no gene match: 6. The germline V gene has CDR1 SGHAT and CDR2 FQNNGV. The CDR3, as DNA: TGTGCCAGCAGCGTGGGACTAGCTGGGTACGAGCAGTACTTC. Protein product: CASSVGLAGYEQYF.

This clonotype appeared many times. The rearrangement links TRBV5-1 to TRBJ1-2; unclear D gene. Trimming stripped 0 bases from V and 4 bases from J, with 10 bases between. Germline CDR1 and CDR2: SGHRS and YFSETQ. CDR3 length: 14 residues. This CDR3 reads CASSLAEKLYGYTF. DNA for the CDR3: TGCGCCAGCAGCTTGGCGGAAAAGCTCTATGGCTACACCTTC.

This clonotype appeared a few times. V is TRBV19 and J is TRBJ1-5; D not resolved. Germline V CDR1 and CDR2: LNHDA, SQIVND (reference sequence). V was shortened by 6 bases and J by 3 bases, with 15 bases between the two germline ends. The CDR3 sequence is 15 residues long. CDR3: CASSLTARTNQPQHF. The CDR3 DNA reads as TGTGCCAGTAGCCTGACGGCCAGGACCAATCAGCCCCAGCATTTT.

This clonotype has ten or more counts. The V call is TRBV24-1, the J call TRBJ2-1; D could derive from TRBD1 or TRBD2 (5 bases each). The germline V and J ends were trimmed by 2 bases and 7 bases, with 11 bases remaining between them. CDR1 is KGHDR, CDR2 SFDVKD, per germline. The CDR3 loop spans 14 amino acids. CDR3: CATSDWPGANEQFF. In DNA, the CDR3 is TGTGCCACCAGTGATTGGCCCGGGGCGAATGAGCAGTTCTTC.

The rearrangement links TRBV29-1 to TRBJ2-3, with TRBD2 identical over 8 bases. In germline, CDR1 is SQVTM, CDR2 ANQGSEA. Trimming cost V 6 bases and J 1 base; bases outside gene matches: 9. The CDR3 runs to 15 residues. The CDR3 protein is CSVTPAGGGTDTQYF. CDR3 in DNA: TGCAGCGTGACCCCGGCGGGAGGAGGCACAGATACGCAGTATTTT.

This clonotype was observed a handful of times. In DNA, the CDR3 is TGTGCCAGCAGCTTAGATGGGACAGTCACCTACAATGAGCAGTTCTTC. It translates to CASSLDGTVTYNEQFF. This rearrangement joins TRBV7-2 to TRBJ2-1; TRBD1 matches 7 bases. The germline gives CDR1 SGHTA, CDR2 FQGNSA. This CDR3 has 16 residues. The J segment lost 2 bases and the V segment lost 1 base, leaving 5 bases of the junction unmatched. The variable domain in full, completed from reference TRBV7-2 and TRBJ2-1, reads GAGVSQSPSNKVTEKGKDVELRCDPISGHTALYWYRQSLGQGLEFLIYFQGNSAPDKSGLPSDRFSAERTGGSVSTLTIQRTQQEDSAVYLCASSLDGTVTYNEQFFGPGTRLTVL.

Ten or more counts support this clonotype. The chain links TRBV30 to TRBJ2-3; D ambiguous. Trimming stripped 6 bases from V and 6 bases from J, with 16 bases between. Germline CDR1 is GTSNPN and CDR2 is SVGIG (reference sequence). This CDR3 comprises 13 residues. The CDR3 loop is CACFRRSGDTQYF. The CDR3 nucleotides read TGTGCCTGTTTTCGGCGGAGTGGGGATACGCAGTATTTT.

The chain is built from TRBV13 and TRBJ2-5, with D possibly matching TRBD1 (6 bases). The ends were cut back, 5 bases at V and 4 bases at J, with 17 bases in the middle. The CDR3 extends over 15 amino acids. The germline gives CDR1 PRHDT, CDR2 FYEKMQ (reference sequence). The CDR3 spells CASSARQAPRETQYF. CDR3 coding DNA: TGTGCCAGCAGCGCCAGACAGGCCCCCCGAGAGACCCAGTACTTC.

This clonotype showed up many times. This sequence joins TRBV6-1 and TRBJ1-5, with no clear D. Germline V gene sequence: CDR1 MNHNS, CDR2 SASEGT. Trimming pared 1 base from V and 9 bases from J, leaving 13 bases between. This CDR3 has 14 residues. CDR3 coding DNA: TGTGCCAGCAGTGAAGGGCGGACCCCGGGGCCCCAGCATTTT. This sequence encodes CASSEGRTPGPQHF.

CDR3 sequence reads: CASSQDQASTDTQYF. CDR3 in DNA: TGCGCCAGCAGCCAAGATCAGGCTAGCACAGATACGCAGTATTTT. The chain recombines TRBV4-3 with TRBJ2-3; D unclear. Germline V gene lookup returns CDR1 LGHNA and CDR2 YSLEER. Trimming pared 0 bases from V and 0 bases from J, leaving 7 bases between. The CDR3 loop spans 15 amino acids.

The rearrangement uses TRBV6-1 and TRBJ1-4; tentatively, D is TRBD1 (5 bases). The V and J ends lost 4 bases and 7 bases respectively, with 16 bases between them. The CDR3 length is 15 residues. Germline values: CDR1 MNHNS, CDR2 SASEGT. The CDR3 nucleotides read TGTGCCAGCAGTGGAGGAGGGACGGCAGTTGAAAAACTGTTTTTT. It specifies CASSGGGTAVEKLFF.

This clonotype was found many times. CDR3 coding DNA: TGCAGCGGCAGGACAGGAGAGACCCAGTACTTC. This encodes CSGRTGETQYF. The rearrangement links TRBV29-1 to TRBJ2-5; 7 bases align to TRBD1. The V and J ends lost 7 bases and 4 bases, in that order; junction bases with no gene match: 3. Germline assignment: CDR1 SQVTM and CDR2 ANQGSEA. The CDR3 extends over 11 amino acids.

This clonotype was observed a handful of times. The rearrangement links TRBV7-3 to TRBJ2-5; possible D gene TRBD2, 6 bases. This CDR3 is built from 15 residues. Trimming stripped 1 base from V and 4 bases from J, with 13 bases between. Germline loops: CDR1 SGHTA, CDR2 FQGTGA. Written as DNA, the CDR3 is TGTGCCAGCAGCTTAAATGGCGGGAAGGGAGAGACCCAGTACTTC. Amino acid sequence: CASSLNGGKGETQYF.

The V and J genes are TRBV6-2 or TRBV6-3 and TRBJ2-5; 8 bases line up with TRBD2. Per germline, CDR1 MNHEY and CDR2 SVGEGT. V gave up 5 bases and J gave up 2 bases; unmatched junction bases: 7. This CDR3 has 15 amino acids. The CDR3 DNA is TGTGCCAGCAGTCAAGCGGGAGTACTGCAAGAGACCCAGTACTTC. Translation: CASSQAGVLQETQYF.

This clonotype was seen a few times. The chain joins TRBV18 to TRBJ2-7; 7 bases line up with TRBD1. V dropped 8 bases and J dropped 1; count of bases not matched to a gene: 2. The CDR3 loop spans 12 amino acids. The V gene's germline CDR1 is KGHSH and CDR2 LQKENI. The CDR3 protein is CASEGASYEQYF. The CDR3 DNA sequence: TGTGCCAGCGAGGGGGCATCCTACGAGCAGTACTTC.

In this sample, this clonotype turned up a few times. The chain combines TRBV24-1 with TRBJ2-5; D not resolved. V lost 1 base, J lost 4 bases, and 3 bases lay in between. The CDR3 is made up of 12 amino acids. The germline CDR1 and CDR2 sequences are KGHDR and SFDVKD. CDR3: CATSDFLETQYF. For the CDR3, the DNA is TGTGCCACCAGTGATTTCCTAGAGACCCAGTACTTC.

The chain employs TRBV7-3 and TRBJ2-3; the match to TRBD2 covers 7 bases. The germline gives CDR1 SGHTA, CDR2 FQGTGA. There are 13 residues in the CDR3. Germline trimming cut 10 bases from V and 2 bases from J; bases unmatched to any gene: 6. The CDR3: CANRRENTDTQYF. The CDR3 DNA sequence: TGTGCCAACCGGCGGGAGAACACAGATACGCAGTATTTT.